Below, one T cell receptor beta chain is given with its context. Its antigen is still unknown. The missing CDR3 end, 3 residues past where the read stops, is filled in from the germline J gene. This entry is derived from a study of T cells in women clearing cervical HPV infection. Background on the study: Case blood was drawn when the lesion was first found; control blood after infection became undetectable.

V lost 0 bases and J lost 5, with 13 bases in between. Germline lookup yields CDR1 SGHDT and CDR2 YYEEEE. This CDR3 has 15 residues. Generated by immunoSEQ multiplex PCR, the TCRdb table keeps only in-frame clones and is missing some. This specimen shows fewer than 35,000 clones; the ten leading clones hold around 3.1%. Findings of the study overall: CIN3+ cases had significantly higher TCR richness than controls; evenness did not differ.

Sequenced sample: blood buffy coat. The chain has TRBV5-6 and TRBJ2-3, with a tentative D call TRBD1 (6 bases). The TCR comes from a woman aged 18-70 years with a cervical HPV16 infection that either progressed to CIN3+ or cleared (not recorded which). The CDR3 bases that were read are TGTGCCAGCAGCTTGGTTGGACAGAGGGGAGATACG. Its translation is CASSLVGQRGDT. The whole CDR3 sequence is CASSLVGQRGDTQYF. Using reference TRBV5-6 and TRBJ2-3 for the parts outside the CDR3, the full variable domain is DAGVTQSPTHLIKTRGQQVTLRCSPKSGHDTVSWYQQALGQGPQFIFQYYEEEERQRGNFPDRFSGHQFPNYSSELNVNALLLGDSALYLCASSLVGQRGDTQYFGPGTRLTVL.